This T cell receptor (beta chain) was identified in a study of CD8 T cells in Susac syndrome. This CDR3 is built from 13 residues. The V end was cut by 6 bases, the J end by 0 bases, with 8 bases between. Germline V gene data show CDR1 as MNHEY and CDR2 as SMNVEV (reference sequence). Reverse transcription of about 0.45 to 1 ug RNA was carried out with random hexamers. immunoSEQ multiplex PCR amplified TCR beta CDR3 across 54 Vbeta, 13 Jbeta. TCRdb re-called the immunoSEQ multiplex PCR reads through MiXCR, storing one row per CDR3 protein. The top ten clones hold around 0.16% of a sample with approximately 210,000 distinct CDR3 sequences, about 95% of them seen once.

The rearrangement joins TRBV27 to TRBJ1-1; D not certain. This clonotype originated in a human donor with Susac syndrome. The sequenced sample was CD4+ T cells from PBMCs. This CDR3 is CASSTDLNTEAFF. The CDR3 DNA reads TGTGCCAGCAGCACGGACTTGAACACTGAAGCTTTCTTT.